The source of this T cell receptor beta chain is a study of blood T cell repertoires in COVID-19. Germline CDR1 LNHDA, CDR2 SQIVND (reference sequence). The CDR3 totals 15 residues. V was cut by 6 bases and J by 4 bases, with 18 bases left in between. Clones were sequenced by immunoSEQ multiplex PCR, and TCRdb holds only the in-frame ones, with some missing. The sample holds around 250,000 clones, 70% to 90% seen once. The sequenced sample consisted of PBMCs or T cells enriched from blood (not recorded which). The J gene is TRBJ2-5, the V gene TRBV19; tentatively, D is TRBD2 (5 bases). The TCR comes from a man in his late teens or twenties who had recovered from COVID-19. Written as DNA, the CDR3 is TGTGCCAGTAGCCAACTAGGACGAGTGTTAGAGACCCAGTACTTC. Translation gives CASSQLGRVLETQYF.